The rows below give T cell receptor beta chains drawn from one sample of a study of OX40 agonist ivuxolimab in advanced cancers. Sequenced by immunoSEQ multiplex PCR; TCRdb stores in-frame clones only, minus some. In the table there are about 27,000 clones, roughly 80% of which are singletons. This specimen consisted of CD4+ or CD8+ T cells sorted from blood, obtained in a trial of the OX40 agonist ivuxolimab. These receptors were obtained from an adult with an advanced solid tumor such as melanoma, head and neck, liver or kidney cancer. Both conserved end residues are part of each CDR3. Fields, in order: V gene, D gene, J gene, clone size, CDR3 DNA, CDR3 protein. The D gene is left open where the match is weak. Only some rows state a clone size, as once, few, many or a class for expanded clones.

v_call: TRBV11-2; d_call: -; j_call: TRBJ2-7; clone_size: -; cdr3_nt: TGTGCCAGCAGCTTAAACAGAGCCTACGAGCAGTACTTC; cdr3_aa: CASSLNRAYEQYF
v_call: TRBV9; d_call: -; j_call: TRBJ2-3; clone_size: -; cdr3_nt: TGTGCCAGCAGCGTAATGACAGATACGCAGTATTTT; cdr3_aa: CASSVMTDTQYF
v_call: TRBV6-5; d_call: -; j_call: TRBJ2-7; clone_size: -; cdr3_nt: TGTGCCAGCAGTCTGACTTCGGGGTTCTCCTACGAGCAGTACTTC; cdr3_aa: CASSLTSGFSYEQYF
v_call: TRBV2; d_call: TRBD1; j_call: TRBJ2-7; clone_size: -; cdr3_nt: TGTGCCAGCAGTGAACGCAGGACAGGGGTTTACGAGCAGTACTTC; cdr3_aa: CASSERRTGVYEQYF
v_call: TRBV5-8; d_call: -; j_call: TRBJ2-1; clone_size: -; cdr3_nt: TGTGCCAGCAGCTTGGGAAATGGAATAAGGATTGACAATGAGCAGTTCTTC; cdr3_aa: CASSLGNGIRIDNEQFF
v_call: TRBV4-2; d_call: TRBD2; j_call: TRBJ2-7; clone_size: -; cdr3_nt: TGTGCCAGCAGCCAAGGGGCACTAGCGGGATTCTACGAGCAGTACTTC; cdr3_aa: CASSQGALAGFYEQYF
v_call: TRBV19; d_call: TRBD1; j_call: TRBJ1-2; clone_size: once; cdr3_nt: TGTGCCAGCAGGGAGACAGGGTACTATGGCTACACCTTC; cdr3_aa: CASRETGYYGYTF
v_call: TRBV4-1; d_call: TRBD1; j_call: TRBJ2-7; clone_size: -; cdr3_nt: TGCGCCAGCAGCCAAGTAGGACAGGTCTCCTACGAGCAGTACTTC; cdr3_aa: CASSQVGQVSYEQYF
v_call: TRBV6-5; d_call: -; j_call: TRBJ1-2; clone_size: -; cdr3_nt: TGTGCCAGCAGTTACTCGATTGGGGTCGGCTACACCTTC; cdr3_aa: CASSYSIGVGYTF
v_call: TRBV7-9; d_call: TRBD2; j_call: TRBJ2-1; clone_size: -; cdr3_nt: TGTGCCAGCAGCTTAGGCGGGAGGGCCTACAATGAGCAGTTCTTC; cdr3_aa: CASSLGGRAYNEQFF
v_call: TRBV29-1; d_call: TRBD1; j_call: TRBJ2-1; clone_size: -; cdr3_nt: TGCAGCGTCACCGGGACAGGGGATTACAATGAGCAGTTCTTC; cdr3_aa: CSVTGTGDYNEQFF
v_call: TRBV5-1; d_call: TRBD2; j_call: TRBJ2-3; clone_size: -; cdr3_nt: TGCGCCAGCAGCTTGGAATTCGGCCTAGCGGACACAGATACGCAGTATTTT; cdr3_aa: CASSLEFGLADTDTQYF
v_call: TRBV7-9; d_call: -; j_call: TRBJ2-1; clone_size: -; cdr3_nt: TGTGCCAGCAGCTTCCGAGTTACCTCCTACAATGAGCAGTTCTTC; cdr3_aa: CASSFRVTSYNEQFF
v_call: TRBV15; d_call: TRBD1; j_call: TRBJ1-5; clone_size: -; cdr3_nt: TGTGCCACCAGCAAGGACAGGGGCGGCAATCAGCCCCAGCATTTT; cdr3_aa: CATSKDRGGNQPQHF
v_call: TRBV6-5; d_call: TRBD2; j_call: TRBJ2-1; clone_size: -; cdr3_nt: TGTGCCAGCAGTTATGGGCTAGCGGAGAATGAGCAGTTCTTC; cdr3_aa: CASSYGLAENEQFF
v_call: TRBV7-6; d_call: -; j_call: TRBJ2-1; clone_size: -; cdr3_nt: TGTGCCAGCAGCTTAGCGGACGCCGACAATGAGCAGTTCTTC; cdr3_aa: CASSLADADNEQFF
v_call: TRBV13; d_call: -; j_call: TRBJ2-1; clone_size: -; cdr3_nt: TGTGCCAGCAGCTTATCAAGGGAGCAGTTCTTC; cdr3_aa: CASSLSREQFF
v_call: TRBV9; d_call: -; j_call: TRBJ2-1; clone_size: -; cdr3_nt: TGTGCCAGCAGCCCCGAGGGCGTTCATTACAATGAGCAGTTCTTC; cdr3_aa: CASSPEGVHYNEQFF
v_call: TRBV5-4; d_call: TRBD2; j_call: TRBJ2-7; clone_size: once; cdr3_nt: TGTGCCAGCAGCTTCCGGAGCGGGGGGGCCTACGAGCAGTACTTC; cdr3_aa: CASSFRSGGAYEQYF
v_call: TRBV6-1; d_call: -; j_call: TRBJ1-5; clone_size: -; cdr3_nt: TGTGCCAGCAGTGAAACGGGAGGGGGTCATCAGCCCCAGCATTTT; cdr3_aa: CASSETGGGHQPQHF
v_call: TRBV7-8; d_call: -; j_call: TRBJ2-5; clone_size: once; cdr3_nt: TGTGCCAGCAGCTTAGAGGTAGCCGAGACCCAGTACTTC; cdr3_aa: CASSLEVAETQYF
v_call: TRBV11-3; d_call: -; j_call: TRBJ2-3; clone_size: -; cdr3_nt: TGTGCCAGCAGCCCACGTGACAGGGGAGGGTATACGCAGTATTTT; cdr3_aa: CASSPRDRGGYTQYF
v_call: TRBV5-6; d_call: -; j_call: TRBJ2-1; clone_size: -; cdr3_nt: TGTGCCAGCAGCTTGGGGCTAGCCAATGAGCAGTTCTTC; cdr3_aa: CASSLGLANEQFF
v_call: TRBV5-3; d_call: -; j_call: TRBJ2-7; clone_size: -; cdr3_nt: TGTGCCAGCAGCTTCGAGTACGAGCAGTACTTC; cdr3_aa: CASSFEYEQYF
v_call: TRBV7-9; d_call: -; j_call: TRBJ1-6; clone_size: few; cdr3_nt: TGTGCCAGCAGCTTAACCAATTCACCCCTCCACTTT; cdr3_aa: CASSLTNSPLHF
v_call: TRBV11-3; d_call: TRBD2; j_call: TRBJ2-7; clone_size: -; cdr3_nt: TGTGCCAGCAGCGCGGCGGGGGTCTACGAGCAGTACTTC; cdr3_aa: CASSAAGVYEQYF
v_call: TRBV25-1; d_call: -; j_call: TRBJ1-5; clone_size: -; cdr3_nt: TGTGCCAGCCCTAAGGTCGACAATCAGCCCCAGCATTTT; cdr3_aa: CASPKVDNQPQHF